This TCR beta chain is drawn from a study of blood T cells in healthy people across ages. General study findings and limits: Roughly linear age-related decline in beta diversity appeared, significant by age about 40. Lack of knowledge of donor CMV status possibly confounded expanded clonotype changes.

The use of a sample-barcoded 5' primer and a J-beta primer mix characterized a second PCR of roughly 6 to 11 cycles. A template-switch adaptor containing 12 random nucleotides labeled each cDNA molecule. Via MiXCR, TCRdb re-called the 5' RACE reads, giving one row per CDR3 protein. The table includes 700,000 to 900,000 distinct CDR3 sequences, around half detected once. Researchers collected ten milliliters of peripheral blood from every single donor. Worth noting for this clonotype: What it binds is unknown.

The germline V gene has CDR1 MNHEY and CDR2 SVGEGT. V gave up 6 bases and J gave up 0 bases; unmatched junction bases: 8. The CDR3 loop spans 17 amino acids. The sequence derives from a man at least 80 years old in good health. The chain carries TRBV6-2 or TRBV6-3 and TRBJ2-7; 13 bases agree with TRBD2. Sequences were obtained from blood. For the CDR3, the DNA is TGTGCCAGCAGATCTCGGACTAGCGGGAGACTCTCCTACGAGCAGTACTTC. Protein: CASRSRTSGRLSYEQYF.